Listed below are T cell receptor beta chains from one sample, sequenced in a study of brain T cells in children with intractable seizures. The table came from immunoSEQ multiplex PCR; TCRdb's copy has only in-frame clones and leaves some out. The table shows 70,000 to 90,000 clones, with roughly 91% occurring only once. The specimen was peripheral blood, collected at surgery. These receptors came from a boy in the first two years of life with tuberous sclerosis and intractable seizures. The CDR3 runs from the conserved cysteine through the conserved F or W. The D gene is left open where the match is weak.

v_gene	j_gene	d_gene	CDR3aa
TRBV6-5	TRBJ1-5	NA	CASRPRGGYNQPQHF
TRBV7-2	TRBJ2-7	TRBD1	CASSLVSGGLGEQYF
TRBV7-9	TRBJ1-2	NA	CASSSGQGNYGYTF
TRBV13	TRBJ2-1	TRBD2	CASSPNPVTSGGPRSSYNEQFF
TRBV19	TRBJ2-1	TRBD2	CASSRLTSGRAGSYNEQFF
TRBV6-1	TRBJ2-3	TRBD2	CASSEIAGFTDTQYF
TRBV2	TRBJ2-7	NA	CASSEFDSSYEQYF
TRBV5-1	TRBJ2-7	TRBD1	CASSLAGTGGVMDEQYF
TRBV7-8	TRBJ1-4	TRBD1	CASSLVGTGREKLFF
TRBV2	TRBJ2-7	NA	CASSASGMNYEQYF
TRBV12-5	TRBJ2-2	NA	CASGFGNTGELFF
TRBV7-9	TRBJ2-1	TRBD2	CASSHKTSGDFASYNEQFF
TRBV14	TRBJ1-6	NA	CASSQGWVASSYNSPLHF
TRBV10-3	TRBJ1-2	NA	CAISEGQSYDYGYTF
TRBV3-1/TRBV3-2	TRBJ2-7	NA	CASSQEIAPYEQYF
TRBV19	TRBJ1-1	NA	CASTRGRGGHNTEAFF
TRBV30	TRBJ1-1	NA	CAWRQNTEAFF
TRBV27	TRBJ1-5	NA	CASSLMGNQPQHF
TRBV13	TRBJ2-6	NA	CASSWRGGPGANVLTF
TRBV12-3/TRBV12-4	TRBJ2-1	NA	CASRLTGYNEQFF
TRBV5-6	TRBJ1-2	TRBD1	CASSLSGGSYGYTF
TRBV20-1	TRBJ1-6	NA	CSASGSNSPLHF
TRBV5-1	TRBJ1-2	NA	CASSSILTDGTVYYGYTF
TRBV19	TRBJ2-1	NA	CASSQWDEQFF
TRBV27	TRBJ1-6	NA	CASSFFKAYNSPLHF
TRBV7-9	TRBJ1-1	NA	CASSLLRQVSTEAFF
TRBV7-9	TRBJ2-7	TRBD1	CASSLSGQGRDEQYF
TRBV12-5	TRBJ2-3	TRBD2	CASGLITRLAGGTDTQYF
TRBV15	TRBJ2-2	NA	CATSRDSSAAGELFF
TRBV9	TRBJ1-2	TRBD1	CASSMGDSLNYGYTF
TRBV27	TRBJ2-2	NA	CASRAGEVFTGELFF
TRBV10-3	TRBJ2-1	NA	CAISESGGVNEQFF
TRBV5-8	TRBJ1-5	NA	CASSVRGNGNQPQHF
TRBV13	TRBJ1-2	NA	CASSLGVLANHGYTF
TRBV9	TRBJ1-1	NA	CASSESENTEAFF
TRBV18	TRBJ2-5	NA	CASSPSGARGSWETQYF
TRBV24-1	TRBJ1-2	NA	CATTSFQNYGYTF
TRBV19	TRBJ2-7	TRBD2	CASSIVSGGAYEQYF
TRBV24-1	TRBJ2-1	TRBD1	CATSDLDRGESEQFF
TRBV4-1	TRBJ2-1	NA	CASSQVLSGSYNEQFF
TRBV30	TRBJ2-7	NA	CAWRAIKWVAAGGTYEQYF
TRBV11-2	TRBJ1-1	NA	CASSTTMNTEAFF
TRBV30	TRBJ2-2	NA	CAWSVRASGELFF
TRBV4-1	TRBJ1-1	NA	CASSQEGRRVNTEAFF
TRBV6-1	TRBJ2-3	TRBD2	CASSELAGGPDTQYF
TRBV5-6	TRBJ1-2	TRBD1	CASSDWDRDYGYTF
TRBV12-2	TRBJ1-1	NA	CASRLARDSPDTEAFF
TRBV11-2	TRBJ2-1	TRBD2	CASSKRGVDNEQFF
TRBV6-5	TRBJ2-2	NA	CASSYPGTGNTGELFF
TRBV5-1	TRBJ2-1	NA	CASSLAGILGNEQFF
TRBV30	TRBJ2-1	NA	CAWSSARGGANEQFF